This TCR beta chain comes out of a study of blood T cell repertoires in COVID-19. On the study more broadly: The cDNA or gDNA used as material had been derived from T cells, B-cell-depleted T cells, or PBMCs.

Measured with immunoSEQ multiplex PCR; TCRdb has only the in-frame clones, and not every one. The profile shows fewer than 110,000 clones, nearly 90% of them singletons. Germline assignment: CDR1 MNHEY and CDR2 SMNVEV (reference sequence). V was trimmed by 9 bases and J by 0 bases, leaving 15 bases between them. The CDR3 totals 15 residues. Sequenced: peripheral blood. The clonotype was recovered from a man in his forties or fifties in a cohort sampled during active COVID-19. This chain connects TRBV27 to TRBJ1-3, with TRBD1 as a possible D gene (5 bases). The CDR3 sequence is CASAPTDHSGNTIYF. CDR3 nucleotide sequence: TGTGCCAGTGCCCCGACAGACCACTCTGGAAACACCATATATTTT.